There are many counts of the clone carrying this TCR beta chain. Its antigen is not identified. RNA transcripts were the template for amplifying TCR beta CDR3 regions. Primed by the HTBI set, a first-round RT-PCR was run on the TCR CDR3. A single record per CDR3 protein comes from TCRdb applying MiXCR to the multiplex PCR reads. The data contain 250,000 to 350,000 distinct CDR3 sequences, around 15% of them seen just once; the ten biggest clones take up roughly 53%. This CDR3 comprises 14 residues. Trimming cost V 5 bases and J 2 bases; bases outside gene matches: 3. The data derive from a study of T cells in Graves' hyperthyroidism and ophthalmopathy. For the study at large: Upon initial diagnosis and before any treatment, peripheral blood was collected.

Study conclusions and caveats: In the blood, most expanded thyroid clonotypes above 0.001 appeared as well.

What was sequenced was blood. This chain uses TRBV12-3 or TRBV12-4 with TRBJ1-2; TRBD1 matches 9 bases. The source of this sequence is an older woman with Graves' ophthalmopathy. In nucleotides, the CDR3 is TGTGCCAGCAGTAGGGACAGGGTAAACTATGGCTACACCTTC. Its translation: CASSRDRVNYGYTF.